Sequencing of this TCR beta chain was carried out in a study of cytomegalovirus exposure and HLA in healthy donors. Study overall: T cells numbering some 170 million yielded 100 million to 120 million unique TCR beta sequences in an earlier analysis. Findings and caveats of the study: A reported reduction in N-insertions relative to the approximately 640-donor mean was seen in an Asian-associated ancestry cluster in a later analysis. For most TCR beta V segments, an earlier analysis put the productive rate at about 87% or about 30% of the time.

Every donor was a healthy person donating bone marrow. The PCR had 60 Vbeta and 13 Jbeta primers. Some clones are missing from TCRdb's copy, which holds only in-frame ones; the method was immunoSEQ multiplex PCR. The sample yields some 150,000 clones, approximately 80% seen once. Regarding this clone: Its antigen is not identified.

Germline lookup yields CDR1 LGHNA and CDR2 YSLEER. The ends were cut back, 2 bases at V and 4 bases at J, with 14 bases in the middle. The CDR3 runs to 15 residues. Sequences were obtained from PBMCs. This TCR was sampled from a woman between 45 and 65 years old in good health and CMV-seronegative. The chain links TRBV4-3 to TRBJ1-1; D possibly corresponds to TRBD1 (5 bases). CDR3 bases: TGCGCCAGCAGCCAACGGCTGGGGGGTCGCACTGAAGCTTTCTTT. This codes for CASSQRLGGRTEAFF.